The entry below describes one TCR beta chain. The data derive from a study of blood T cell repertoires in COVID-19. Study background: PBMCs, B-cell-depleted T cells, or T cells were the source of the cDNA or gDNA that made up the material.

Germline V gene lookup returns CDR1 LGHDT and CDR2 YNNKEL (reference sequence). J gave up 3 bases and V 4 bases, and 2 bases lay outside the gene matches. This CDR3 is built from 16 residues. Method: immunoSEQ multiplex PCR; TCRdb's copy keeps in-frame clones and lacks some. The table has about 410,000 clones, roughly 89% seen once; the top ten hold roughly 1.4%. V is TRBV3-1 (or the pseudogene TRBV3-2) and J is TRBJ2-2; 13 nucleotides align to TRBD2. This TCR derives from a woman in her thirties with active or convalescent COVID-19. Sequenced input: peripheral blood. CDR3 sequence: CASSRTSGGHTGELFF. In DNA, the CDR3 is TGTGCCAGCAGCCGGACTAGCGGGGGACACACCGGGGAGCTGTTTTTT.